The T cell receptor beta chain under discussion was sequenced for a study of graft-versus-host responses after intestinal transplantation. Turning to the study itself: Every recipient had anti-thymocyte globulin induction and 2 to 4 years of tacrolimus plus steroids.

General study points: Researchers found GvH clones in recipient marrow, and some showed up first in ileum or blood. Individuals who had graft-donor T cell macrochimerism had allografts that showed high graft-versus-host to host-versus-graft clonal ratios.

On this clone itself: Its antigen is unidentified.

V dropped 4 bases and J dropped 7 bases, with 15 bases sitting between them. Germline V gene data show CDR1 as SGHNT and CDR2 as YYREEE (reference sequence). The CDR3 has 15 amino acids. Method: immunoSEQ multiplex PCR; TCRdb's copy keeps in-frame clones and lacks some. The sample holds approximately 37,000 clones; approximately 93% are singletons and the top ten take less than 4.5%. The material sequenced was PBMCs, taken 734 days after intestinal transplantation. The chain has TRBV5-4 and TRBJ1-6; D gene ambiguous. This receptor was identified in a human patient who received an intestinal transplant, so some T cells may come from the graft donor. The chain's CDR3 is CASSPSWGANSPLHF. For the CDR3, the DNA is TGTGCCAGCAGCCCTAGTTGGGGAGCCAATTCACCCCTCCACTTT.